The 16 T cell receptor beta chains below were found in one sample sequenced in a study of cytomegalovirus exposure and HLA in healthy donors (dated by TCRdb to between 2016 and 2019). The library was produced with the immunoSEQ multiplex PCR assay. For the multiplex PCR, a mixture combining 60 forward primers for TCR Vbeta segments and 13 reverse primers for TCR Jbeta segments was used. The table comes from immuneACCESS by way of TCRdb, which keeps in-frame sequences with V and J called. Part of the clones is missing from these tables; in studies checked, under half for an unresolved V gene and the rest for unknown reasons. The sample table lists 120,000 to 150,000 clones, around three quarters of them with a count of one. Around 2% of the sample is in the top ten clones. Source material: PBMCs. Every receptor here comes from a man younger than 45 in good health and CMV-seronegative.

This sequence joins TRBV29-1 and TRBJ1-2; the match to TRBD1 covers 7 bases. From germline, CDR1 is SQVTM and CDR2 ANQGSEA. V shed 6 bases, J shed 1 base, and the junction held 8 bases outside the gene matches. The CDR3 loop spans 14 amino acids. Here the CDR3 reads CSVAPTGLNYGYTF. In nucleotides, the CDR3 is TGCAGCGTAGCGCCGACAGGGCTTAACTATGGCTACACCTTC.

The rearrangement uses TRBV18 and TRBJ2-7; 7 positions agree with TRBD1. The CDR3 consists of 17 residues. Germline V gene sequence: CDR1 KGHSH, CDR2 LQKENI. The V segment lost 2 bases and the J segment 4 bases; nucleotides outside the gene matches: 14. The CDR3 here is CASSPSPGQVGSYEQYF. The CDR3 DNA reads TGTGCCAGCTCACCAAGCCCTGGACAGGTCGGCTCATACGAGCAGTACTTC.

The gene calls are TRBV6-5 and TRBJ1-2; D unresolved. The V end was cut by 6 bases, the J end by 7 bases, with 9 bases between. Germline CDR1 and CDR2: MNHEY and SVGAGI. The CDR3 spans 11 residues. CDR3 nucleotides: TGTGCCAGCAGCCAGGCGGGTGGCTACACCTTC. It encodes CASSQAGGYTF.

The chain is built from TRBV6-1 and TRBJ1-1; D not certain. The CDR3 contains 13 residues. The germline V gene has CDR1 MNHNS and CDR2 SASEGT. V gave up 4 bases and J gave up 0 bases, with 6 bases separating them. DNA for the CDR3: TGTGCCAGCAGTGGACAATTGAACACTGAAGCTTTCTTT. Translated: CASSGQLNTEAFF.

V is TRBV6-1 and J is TRBJ2-1, with D maybe TRBD2 (7 bases). The CDR3 spans 16 residues. V dropped 4 bases and J dropped 4 bases, with 17 bases sitting between them. In germline, CDR1 is MNHNS, CDR2 SASEGT. The CDR3 protein is CASSAHRGAAYNEQFF. CDR3 bases: TGTGCCAGCAGTGCCCATCGGGGGGCTGCTTACAATGAGCAGTTCTTC.

This clone was detected a few times. The V and J genes are TRBV5-1 and TRBJ1-1, with 9 nucleotides matching TRBD1. The V gene end was trimmed by 2 bases and the J gene end by 7 bases; junction bases not matched to a gene: 3. This CDR3 is 13 amino acids long. Germline V CDR1 and CDR2: SGHRS, YFSETQ. This CDR3 reads CASSFRTGDEAFF. Written as DNA, the CDR3 is TGCGCCAGCAGCTTCAGGACAGGGGATGAAGCTTTCTTT. The whole variable domain, remainder taken from reference TRBV5-1 and TRBJ1-1, is KAGVTQTPRYLIKTRGQQVTLSCSPISGHRSVSWYQQTPGQGLQFLFEYFSETQRNKGNFPGRFSGRQFSNSRSEMNVSTLELGDSALYLCASSFRTGDEAFFGQGTRLTVV.

This chain connects TRBV6-1 to TRBJ2-7; 11 bases map to TRBD2. Germline V gene lookup returns CDR1 MNHNS and CDR2 SASEGT. The CDR3 runs to 14 residues. J was trimmed by 3 bases and V by 6 bases; bases with no gene match: 4. The CDR3 coding sequence is TGTGCCAGCAGGGAGGGACTAGCGGACTACGAGCAGTACTTC. It specifies CASREGLADYEQYF.

The chain links TRBV7-9 to TRBJ2-1; 14 bases map to TRBD2. V lost 3 bases, J lost 9 bases, and 7 bases stayed unmatched. The CDR3 covers 16 residues. Germline-derived CDR1 and CDR2 are SEHNR and FQNEAQ (reference sequence). CDR3: CASSFGTSGSRSEQFF. CDR3 sequence (DNA): TGTGCCAGCAGCTTCGGGACTAGCGGGAGTAGGAGTGAGCAGTTCTTC.

This clone has a single count. This chain links TRBV15 with TRBJ1-5; D unresolved. The germline CDR1 and CDR2 sequences are LNHNV and YYDKDF (reference sequence). The CDR3 consists of 16 residues. V was pared by 1 base and J by 3 bases, with 13 bases between. The CDR3 is CATSRGNTALNQPQHF. Here the CDR3 DNA reads TGTGCCACCAGCAGAGGTAACACAGCACTCAATCAGCCCCAGCATTTT.

The V and J genes are TRBV2 and TRBJ2-2; possibly TRBD1 for D (5 bases). This CDR3 has 15 amino acids. Between the trimmed V and J ends, which lost 4 bases and 1 base, there was a span of 10 bases. Germline lookup yields CDR1 SNHLY and CDR2 FYNNEI. The CDR3 DNA sequence: TGTGCCAGCAGTGGAGGCAGGGTGAACACCGGGGAGCTGTTTTTT. Residues: CASSGGRVNTGELFF.

Written as DNA, the CDR3 is TGTGCCACAGCTGGGACTAAGGACAGGGCTATCGGGGAGCTGTTTTTT. It codes for CATAGTKDRAIGELFF. This rearrangement joins TRBV2 to TRBJ2-2; tentative D call: TRBD1 (8 bases). CDR1 is SNHLY, CDR2 FYNNEI, per germline. This CDR3 is built from 16 residues. Trimming cost V 10 bases and J 7 bases, with 25 bases left between them.

The V and J genes are TRBV4-1 and TRBJ1-1, with 8 bases identical to TRBD1. Losses at the gene ends were 2 bases for V and 11 bases for J; bases not matched to a gene: 10. The CDR3 covers 14 residues. Germline loops: CDR1 MGHRA, CDR2 YSYEKL. CDR3 region: CASSQRTDRAGAFF. The CDR3 DNA sequence: TGCGCCAGCAGCCAAAGAACGGACAGGGCCGGTGCTTTCTTT.

This clone was detected only once. This rearrangement joins TRBV27 to TRBJ1-4; D is perhaps TRBD1 (5 bases). Trimming left V 5 bases short and J 4 bases short, with 14 bases between. The CDR3 sequence is 15 residues long. Per the germline V gene, CDR1 is MNHEY and CDR2 is SMNVEV (reference sequence). The CDR3, as DNA: TGTGCCAGCAGTCCCCGGCAGGGCCTTAATGAAAAACTGTTTTTT. The encoded protein is CASSPRQGLNEKLFF.

The chain is built from TRBV6-5 and TRBJ1-3; D call uncertain. This CDR3 region has 15 residues. From germline, CDR1 is MNHEY and CDR2 SVGAGI. Trimming pared 6 bases from V and 3 bases from J, leaving 15 bases between. DNA of the CDR3: TGTGCCAGCAGCCCCCGTCGGTATAGTGGAAACACCATATATTTT. Its protein product is CASSPRRYSGNTIYF.

The rearrangement uses TRBV5-4 and TRBJ1-1; D is undetermined. V shed 0 bases and J shed 6 bases, with 15 bases lying between them. This CDR3 spans 15 amino acids. The germline V gene has CDR1 SGHNT and CDR2 YYREEE (reference sequence). The CDR3 DNA sequence: TGTGCCAGCAGCTTGGGGTCCGGGGTTTGGGCTGAAGCTTTCTTT. Its protein is CASSLGSGVWAEAFF. The complete variable domain, with remaining parts taken from reference TRBV5-4 and TRBJ1-1, reads ETGVTQSPTHLIKTRGQQVTLRCSSQSGHNTVSWYQQALGQGPQFIFQYYREEENGRGNFPPRFSGLQFPNYSSELNVNALELDDSALYLCASSLGSGVWAEAFFGQGTRLTVV.

This clone is a singleton in its sample. V usage is TRBV19 and J usage is TRBJ2-1; 11 bases align to TRBD2. The CDR3 totals 14 residues. Germline V gene lookup returns CDR1 LNHDA and CDR2 SQIVND (reference sequence). J gave up 9 bases and V 4 bases, and 5 bases lay outside the gene matches. This CDR3 is CASSTQTSGTEQFF. CDR3 in DNA: TGTGCCAGTAGTACCCAGACTAGCGGGACTGAGCAGTTCTTC.